The subject of this entry is one TCR beta chain. The antigen is unknown. Following RNA extraction, reverse transcription yielded cDNA that acted as the sequencing template. Clones were sequenced by immunoSEQ multiplex PCR, and TCRdb holds only the in-frame ones, with some missing. Of 110,000 to 150,000 clones in the sample, roughly 58% were seen once. Germline V gene sequence: CDR1 SGHRS, CDR2 YFSETQ. With 0 bases clipped from V and 3 bases from J, the junction kept 14 bases outside the gene matches. CDR3 length: 18 amino acids. This specimen comes from a study of CD8+ T cells in alopecia areata. Findings and caveats of the study: Patients shared TCRs less clearly than mice did, possibly owing to HLA.

The clonotype comes from a human donor in good health. The specimen was CD8+ T cells sorted from blood. The V and J genes are TRBV5-1 and TRBJ2-5; TRBD2 matches at 7 bases. Here the CDR3 reads CASSLAQVWTSREETQYF. As DNA, the CDR3 is TGCGCCAGCAGCTTGGCCCAGGTTTGGACTAGTCGGGAAGAGACCCAGTACTTC.